This T cell receptor (beta chain) was captured in a study of blood T cell repertoires in COVID-19. The CDR3 extends over 15 amino acids. From germline, CDR1 is MNHEY and CDR2 SMNVEV (reference sequence). V gave up 6 bases and J gave up 0 bases, with 15 bases separating them. In the original processing: It was from reference gene primer amplification that nucleated cell counts were estimated. Profiled with immunoSEQ multiplex PCR; TCRdb holds only in-frame clones, not every one. V and J calls plus clone size are reproduced from that table; the DNA served to infer D and trimming. The repertoire consists of some 30,000 clones, with 84% occurring once and the leading ten covering 13%. In this sample, this clone turned up a few times.

The sequence was obtained from a human donor in a cohort sampled during active COVID-19. Sample: peripheral blood. The V gene is TRBV27, the J gene TRBJ2-7, with D perhaps matching TRBD1 (5 bases). The CDR3 coding sequence is TGTGCCAGCAGACACCACAGGTCTTACTCCTACGAGCAGTACTTC. This translates into CASRHHRSYSYEQYF.